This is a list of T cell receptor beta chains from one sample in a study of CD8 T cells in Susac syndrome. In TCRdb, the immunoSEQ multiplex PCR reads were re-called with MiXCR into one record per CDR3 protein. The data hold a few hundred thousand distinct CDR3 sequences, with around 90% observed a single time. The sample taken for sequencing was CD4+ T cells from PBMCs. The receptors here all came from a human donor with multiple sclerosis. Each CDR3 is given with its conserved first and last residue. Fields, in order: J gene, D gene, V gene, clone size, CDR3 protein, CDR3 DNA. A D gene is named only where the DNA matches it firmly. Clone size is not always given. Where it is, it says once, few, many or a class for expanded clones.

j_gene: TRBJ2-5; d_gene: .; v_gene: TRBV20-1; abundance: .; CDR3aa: CSAIDGRRGETQYF; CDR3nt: TGCAGTGCTATCGACGGGAGACGCGGGGAGACCCAGTACTTC
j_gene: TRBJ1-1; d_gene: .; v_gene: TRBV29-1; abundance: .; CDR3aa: CSVDGTGGTEAFF; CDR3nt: TGCAGCGTTGACGGGACCGGGGGCACTGAAGCTTTCTTT
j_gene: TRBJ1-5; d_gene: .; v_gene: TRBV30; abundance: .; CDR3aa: CAWSVTGNNQPQHF; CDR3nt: TGTGCCTGGAGTGTGACGGGGAACAATCAGCCCCAGCATTTT
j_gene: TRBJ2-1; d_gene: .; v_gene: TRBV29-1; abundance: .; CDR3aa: CSVEKGEGSSYNEQFF; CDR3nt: TGCAGCGTTGAAAAGGGGGAGGGGAGCTCCTACAATGAGCAGTTCTTC
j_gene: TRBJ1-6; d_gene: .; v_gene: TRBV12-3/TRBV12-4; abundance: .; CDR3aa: CASEEGLDGSPLHF; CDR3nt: TGTGCCAGCGAGGAGGGCCTAGACGGATCACCCCTCCACTTT
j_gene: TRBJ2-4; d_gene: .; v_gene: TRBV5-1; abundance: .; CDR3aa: CASSPGGRENIQYF; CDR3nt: TGCGCCAGCAGCCCTGGCGGGCGGGAAAACATTCAGTACTTC
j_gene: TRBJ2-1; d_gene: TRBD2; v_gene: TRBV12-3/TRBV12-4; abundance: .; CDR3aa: CASRWTSGGDNEQFF; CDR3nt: TGTGCCAGCAGGTGGACTAGCGGGGGGGACAATGAGCAGTTCTTC
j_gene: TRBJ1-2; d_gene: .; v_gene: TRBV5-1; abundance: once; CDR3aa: CASSLEGGAGYGYTF; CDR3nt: TGCGCCAGCAGCTTGGAGGGGGGCGCAGGGTATGGCTACACCTTC
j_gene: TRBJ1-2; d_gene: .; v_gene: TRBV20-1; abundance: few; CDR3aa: CSAPKSNYGYTF; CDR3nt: TGCAGTGCCCCAAAGTCCAACTATGGCTACACCTTC
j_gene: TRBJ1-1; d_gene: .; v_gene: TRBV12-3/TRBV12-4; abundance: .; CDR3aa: CASTTAGAPHEAFF; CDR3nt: TGTGCCAGCACCACGGCAGGGGCCCCACATGAAGCTTTCTTT
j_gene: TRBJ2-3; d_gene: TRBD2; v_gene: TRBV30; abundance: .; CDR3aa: CAWSASRVAGGTDTQYF; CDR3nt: TGTGCCTGGAGTGCCAGCCGAGTAGCGGGGGGCACAGATACGCAGTATTTT
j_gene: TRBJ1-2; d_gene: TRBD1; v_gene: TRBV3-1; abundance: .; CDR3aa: CASSQAGQGARGYTF; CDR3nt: TGTGCCAGCAGCCAAGCAGGACAGGGGGCGCGTGGCTACACCTTC
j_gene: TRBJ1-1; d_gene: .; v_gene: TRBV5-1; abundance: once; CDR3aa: CASSEGVLLNTEAFF; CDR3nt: TGCGCCAGCAGCGAGGGAGTCCTCTTGAACACTGAAGCTTTCTTT
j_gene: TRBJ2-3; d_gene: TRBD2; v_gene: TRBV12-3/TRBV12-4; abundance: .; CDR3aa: CASSHYSSGRPSTDTQYF; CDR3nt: TGTGCCAGCAGCCACTATTCAAGCGGGAGGCCTAGCACAGATACGCAGTATTTT
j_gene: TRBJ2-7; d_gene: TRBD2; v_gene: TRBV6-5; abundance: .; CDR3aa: CASSPQAGYSYEQYF; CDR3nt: TGTGCCAGCAGTCCCCAAGCGGGGTACTCCTACGAGCAGTACTTC
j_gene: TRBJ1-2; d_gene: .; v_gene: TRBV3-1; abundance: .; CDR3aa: CASSQGGQSYGYTF; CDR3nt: TGTGCCAGCAGCCAAGGTGGACAGTCCTATGGCTACACCTTC
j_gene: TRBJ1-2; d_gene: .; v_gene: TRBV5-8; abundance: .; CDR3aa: CASSLLGLSQGGSGYTF; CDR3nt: TGTGCCAGCAGCCTTCTCGGGCTTTCCCAGGGCGGGAGTGGCTACACCTTC
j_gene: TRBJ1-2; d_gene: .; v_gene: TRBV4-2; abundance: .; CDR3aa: CASSQSTAQAGYTF; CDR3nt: TGTGCCAGCAGCCAATCGACAGCCCAGGCTGGCTACACCTTC
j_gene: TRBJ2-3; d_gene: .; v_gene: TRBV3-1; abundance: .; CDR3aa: CASSTTATLGDTQYF; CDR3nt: TGTGCCAGCAGCACTACAGCGACCCTCGGAGATACGCAGTATTTT
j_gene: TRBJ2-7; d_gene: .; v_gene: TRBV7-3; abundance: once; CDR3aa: CASSLQAGPYEQYF; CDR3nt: TGTGCCAGCAGCTTACAGGCAGGTCCCTACGAGCAGTACTTC
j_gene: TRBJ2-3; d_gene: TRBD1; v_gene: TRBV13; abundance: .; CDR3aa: CASGDRVSDTQYF; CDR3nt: TGTGCCTCGGGGGACAGGGTCTCAGATACGCAGTATTTT
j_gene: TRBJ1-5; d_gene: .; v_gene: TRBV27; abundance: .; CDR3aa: CASSLFPGNNQPQHF; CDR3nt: TGTGCCAGCAGTTTATTCCCAGGGAACAATCAGCCCCAGCATTTT
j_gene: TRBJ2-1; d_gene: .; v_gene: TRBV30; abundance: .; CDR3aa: CAWSLGTRNEQFF; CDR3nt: TGTGCCTGGAGCCTGGGGACTCGCAATGAGCAGTTCTTC
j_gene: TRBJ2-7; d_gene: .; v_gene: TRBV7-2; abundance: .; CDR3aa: CASSFLGRAGEQYF; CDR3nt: TGTGCCAGCAGCTTCCTTGGCAGGGCGGGAGAGCAGTACTTC
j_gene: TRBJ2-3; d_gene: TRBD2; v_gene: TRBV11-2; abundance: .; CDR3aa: CASSPRYAGTSGGADTQYF; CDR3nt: TGTGCCAGCAGCCCCCGGTATGCCGGGACTAGCGGGGGGGCCGATACGCAGTATTTT
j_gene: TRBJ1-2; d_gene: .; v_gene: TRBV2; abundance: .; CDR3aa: CASKLDGVANYGYTF; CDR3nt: TGTGCCAGCAAACTCGATGGGGTAGCTAACTATGGCTACACCTTC
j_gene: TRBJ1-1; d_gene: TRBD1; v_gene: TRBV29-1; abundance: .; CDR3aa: CSVAGGRGDTEAFF; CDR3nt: TGCAGCGTTGCAGGGGGAAGGGGGGACACTGAAGCTTTCTTT
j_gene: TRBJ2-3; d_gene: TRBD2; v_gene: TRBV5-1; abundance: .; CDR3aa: CASSLAGTNPDTQYF; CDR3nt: TGCGCCAGCAGCTTGGCCGGGACTAACCCAGATACGCAGTATTTT
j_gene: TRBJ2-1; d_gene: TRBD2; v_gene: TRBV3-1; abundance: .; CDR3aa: CASSRLAGDPNEQFF; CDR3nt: TGTGCCAGCAGCCGACTAGCGGGAGATCCCAATGAGCAGTTCTTC
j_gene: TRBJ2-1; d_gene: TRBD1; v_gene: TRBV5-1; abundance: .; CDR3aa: CASSRQGPYNEQFF; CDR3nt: TGCGCCAGCAGCCGACAGGGCCCCTACAATGAGCAGTTCTTC